This is a list of T cell receptor beta chains from one sample in a study of CD8 T cells in ankylosing spondylitis. From the 5' RACE reads, TCRdb called clonotypes with MiXCR, one entry per CDR3 protein. Among about 210,000 distinct CDR3 sequences listed, approximately 7.3% were seen once. The sample was blood, either unsorted or a sorted T cell fraction (not recorded which). Receptors originate from a male donor with ankylosing spondylitis. CDR3s include the opening cysteine and the closing phenylalanine or tryptophan. The D gene is left open where the match is weak. Expanded clones get a size class; other rows say once, few or many, or leave the size out.

TRBJ2-1 | NA | NA | TRBV6-2/TRBV6-3 | TGTGCCAGCAGTTACACCCGGAACAATGAGCAGTTCTTC | CASSYTRNNEQFF
TRBJ2-6 | few | NA | TRBV7-9 | TGTGCCAGCAGCTTAATTCCAGGGTACGGGGCCAACGTCCTGACTTTC | CASSLIPGYGANVLTF
TRBJ2-1 | many | NA | TRBV5-1 | TGCGCCAGCAGCTTGGAGTGGGGAAGCGATGAGCAGTTCTTC | CASSLEWGSDEQFF
TRBJ2-3 | many | NA | TRBV28 | TGTGCCAGCAGCCCCACGGACCTCCCGCAGTATTTT | CASSPTDLPQYF
TRBJ2-1 | many | NA | TRBV7-9 | TGTGCCAGCAGCTTAACAGGGAGAAATGAGCAGTTCTTC | CASSLTGRNEQFF
TRBJ1-5 | many | NA | TRBV25-1 | TGTGCCAGCAGTGGGGGCAGCTCCAATCAGCCCCAGCATTTT | CASSGGSSNQPQHF
TRBJ2-3 | NA | NA | TRBV6-6 | TGTGCCACCAAAGCAGTGACAGATACGCAGTATTTT | CATKAVTDTQYF
TRBJ2-1 | few | NA | TRBV20-1 | TGCAGTGCGGGGGGACGATACAATGAGCAGTTCTTC | CSAGGRYNEQFF
TRBJ2-1 | NA | NA | TRBV15 | TGTGCCACCAGAGACAGTTACAATGAGCAGTTCTTC | CATRDSYNEQFF
TRBJ2-3 | NA | TRBD2 | TRBV7-3 | TGTGCCAGCAGCTCCTCCGGGACTAGCGGGGGTAGCACAGATACGCAGTATTTT | CASSSSGTSGGSTDTQYF
TRBJ2-2 | many | TRBD1 | TRBV29-1 | TGCAGCGTTGGACCGGGACAGGGAATTGAAACCGGGGAGCTGTTTTTT | CSVGPGQGIETGELFF
TRBJ1-1 | once | NA | TRBV21-1 | TGTGCCAGCAGCAAGAGACAGGAGATGAACACTGAAGCTTTCTTT | CASSKRQEMNTEAFF
TRBJ1-5 | many | NA | TRBV5-5 | TGTGCCAGCACCCCTGGAAGGGGCAATCAGCCCCAGCATTTT | CASTPGRGNQPQHF
TRBJ2-7 | many | TRBD2 | TRBV4-2 | TGTGCCAGCAGCCAACGTTCCGCGGGAGGCTACGAGCAGTACTTC | CASSQRSAGGYEQYF
TRBJ2-4 | many | NA | TRBV29-1 | TGCAGCGTTCGCTACCTAAACATTCAGTACTTC | CSVRYLNIQYF
TRBJ2-7 | few | NA | TRBV9 | TGTGCCAGCAGCCTACGGGGGACGAGGGACGAGCAGTACTTC | CASSLRGTRDEQYF
TRBJ2-5 | many | TRBD1 | TRBV4-3 | TGCGCCAGCAGCCAAGACGGGACAGGGTACCGGGAGACCCAGTACTTC | CASSQDGTGYRETQYF
TRBJ2-7 | many | NA | TRBV7-9 | TGTGCCAGCAGCTTTCCGGGGGCAGGTCCCACCTACGAGCAGTACTTC | CASSFPGAGPTYEQYF
TRBJ1-2 | few | TRBD1 | TRBV6-5 | TGTGCCAGCAGTTACTCCGGACAGGGATTTGGCTACACCTTC | CASSYSGQGFGYTF
TRBJ2-1 | medium-sized | TRBD2 | TRBV11-2 | TGTGCCAGCACCAATCTACTAGCGGGAGGGTACAATGAGCAGTTCTTC | CASTNLLAGGYNEQFF
TRBJ2-2 | many | NA | TRBV28 | TGTGCCAGCAGTTCCCTATGGGGACCGATGGCCGGGGAGCTGTTTTTT | CASSSLWGPMAGELFF
TRBJ2-7 | many | NA | TRBV15 | TGTGCCACCAGCAGAGATATTCCTGGAGGGGGATACTCCTACGAGCAGTACTTC | CATSRDIPGGGYSYEQYF
TRBJ2-3 | many | NA | TRBV28 | TGTGCCAGCAGTCCTCCTCAAGGCGCGGGGCCAGATACGCAGTATTTT | CASSPPQGAGPDTQYF
TRBJ2-3 | NA | NA | TRBV2 | TGTGCCAGCAAGGACCGCCCAGGCACAGATACGCAGTATTTT | CASKDRPGTDTQYF
TRBJ1-1 | many | NA | TRBV11-2 | TGTGCCAGCAGCTCCAGCTTTATCGGGGAGGGGCTGAACACTGAAGCTTTCTTT | CASSSSFIGEGLNTEAFF
TRBJ2-7 | NA | NA | TRBV5-1 | TGCGCCACCTCCGGTGGCTCAGGGGTTCACGAGCAGTACTTC | CATSGGSGVHEQYF
TRBJ2-1 | NA | NA | TRBV7-2 | TGTGCCAGCAGCTGGGACACCTTCAGAAGCTCCTACAATGAGCAGTTCTTC | CASSWDTFRSSYNEQFF
TRBJ2-7 | few | NA | TRBV7-9 | TGTGCCAGCAGCTCCGAAAATGAGGGCCGTCGGGCCTACGAGCAGTACTTC | CASSSENEGRRAYEQYF
TRBJ2-1 | many | TRBD2 | TRBV6-2/TRBV6-3 | TGTGCCAGCCGTCCCCTAAGCGGGAGGAATGACAATGAGCAGTTCTTC | CASRPLSGRNDNEQFF
TRBJ2-7 | many | TRBD1 | TRBV7-9 | TGTGCCAGCAGCCCTCCCTCCGGCGGACAGGGTCCCTACGAGCAGTACTTC | CASSPPSGGQGPYEQYF
TRBJ2-1 | NA | TRBD2 | TRBV29-1 | TGCAGCGTTGAGGGCGGGAGGGACTCCTACAATGAGCAGTTCTTC | CSVEGGRDSYNEQFF
TRBJ2-7 | many | NA | TRBV12-3/TRBV12-4 | TGTGCCAGCAGTCCCCTGCATCGGGGGGCCGCCTACGAGCAGTACTTC | CASSPLHRGAAYEQYF
TRBJ2-4 | few | NA | TRBV20-1 | TGCAGTGCTAGAGATCGGCTAGCCCTTAAAAACATTCAGTACTTC | CSARDRLALKNIQYF
TRBJ2-1 | many | NA | TRBV12-3/TRBV12-4 | TGTGCCAGCACCCCAAGGGGGAGGTGGAGTGAGCAGTTCTTC | CASTPRGRWSEQFF
TRBJ1-1 | many | TRBD1 | TRBV18 | TGTGCCAGCTCCATGACAGGGGGCCGCACTGAAGCTTTCTTT | CASSMTGGRTEAFF
TRBJ2-7 | few | TRBD1 | TRBV6-2/TRBV6-3 | TGTGCCAGCAGTTACTGGGACAGGGGTCGAAGCTCCTACGAGCAGTACTTC | CASSYWDRGRSSYEQYF
TRBJ2-1 | many | TRBD2 | TRBV10-3 | TGTGCCATCAGGGACCGAATGGGTGCGGGGGGGAGCTCCTACAATGAGCAGTTCTTC | CAIRDRMGAGGSSYNEQFF
TRBJ2-2 | NA | NA | TRBV27 | TGTGCCAGCACCACAGGGTTTAGCGCCGGGGAGCTGTTTTTT | CASTTGFSAGELFF
TRBJ2-7 | few | NA | TRBV7-9 | TGTGCCAGCAGCTCCTCGGGGCTCTTGGGTGAGCAGTACTTC | CASSSSGLLGEQYF
TRBJ2-5 | NA | NA | TRBV15 | TGTGCCACCAGCAGGGCGAGAGGGACACTCCAAGAGACCCAGTACTTC | CATSRARGTLQETQYF
TRBJ2-2 | many | TRBD2 | TRBV28 | TGTGCCAGCCTCCGGCTCGAGCGGGAAAGGGACACCGGGGAGCTGTTTTTT | CASLRLERERDTGELFF